This T cell receptor beta chain was captured by sequencing in a study of early T cells in non-severe SARS-CoV-2 infection (dated by TCRdb to 2020 to 2022). Background for the entire study: Bulk RNA from unsorted whole blood was used for TCR sequencing, so alpha and beta chains could not be paired.

This was a case-control study nested in a cohort of healthcare workers in London, UK, who had nasopharyngeal swab PCR tests and blood samples taken every week. Healthcare workers were recruited between 23 and 31 March 2020, during the week of the UK lockdown, and were followed weekly for up to about 15 weeks. The CDR3 numbers 13 residues from cysteine through phenylalanine. Here the CDR3 DNA is all that survives: 39 bases in frame from base 1. V is pared back by 0 bases and J by 2 bases, with 3 bases lying between the germline termini. CDR1 is given as KGHSH and CDR2 as LQKENI, both from the germline V gene. What the research found in general, with its limitations: VDJdb matching was skewed toward anti-spike CD8 responses and likely underestimated virus-specific expansions, missing private and CD4 specificities.

This clonotype was seen only a few times. What antigen it recognizes has not been identified. The input lacks base qualities; no much larger clone sits a single base away. Library preparation used 5' RACE. The listed sequencing device is NextSeq 500. The TCR library protocol attached unique molecular identifiers to individual cDNA molecules to correct for sequencing error and PCR bias. TCR alpha and beta chains were both sequenced, and the abundances of alpha and beta sequences in each sample were closely correlated with each other. The study's processing was this. Decombinator V4 was used to annotate TCR sequences for V gene, J gene and CDR3. Expanded TCRs were defined as changing significantly between any two time points under a Poisson model with p below 0.0001. Abundances of TCRs were expressed as counts per million after normalisation to the total number of TCRs sequenced in each sample. MAIT TCRs were defined by TRAV1-2 paired with TRAJ12, TRAJ20 or TRAJ33, and iNKT TCRs by TRAV10 paired with TRAJ18. A search of VDJdb, accessed on 1 November 2021, was run for TCRs annotated to CMV, EBV and SARS-CoV-2, with TCRs annotated for multiple antigens excluded. Starting from the raw public reads, TCRdb applied fastp trimming at Q25, assembled clones with MiXCR and retained in-frame beta chains. Under each unique CDR3 protein, matching rows form one entry showing the most common genes and DNA. In this record, the V and J calls reflect TCRdb's handling and not the investigators' own analysis. This sample comprises about 26,000 distinct CDR3 sequences, around 4.4% of them detected only once. Approximately 4.6% of the sample belongs to the ten largest clones.

The sequenced sample consisted of whole blood. This sequence originates from an adult who was a healthcare worker with PCR-confirmed SARS-CoV-2 infection or an uninfected control (not recorded which). The rearrangement combines TRBV18 with TRBJ2-3; the D gene lacks a confident call. The CDR3 amino acid sequence is: CASSPPNTDTQYF. DNA sequence: TGTGCCAGCTCACCACCGAACACAGATACGCAGTATTTT.